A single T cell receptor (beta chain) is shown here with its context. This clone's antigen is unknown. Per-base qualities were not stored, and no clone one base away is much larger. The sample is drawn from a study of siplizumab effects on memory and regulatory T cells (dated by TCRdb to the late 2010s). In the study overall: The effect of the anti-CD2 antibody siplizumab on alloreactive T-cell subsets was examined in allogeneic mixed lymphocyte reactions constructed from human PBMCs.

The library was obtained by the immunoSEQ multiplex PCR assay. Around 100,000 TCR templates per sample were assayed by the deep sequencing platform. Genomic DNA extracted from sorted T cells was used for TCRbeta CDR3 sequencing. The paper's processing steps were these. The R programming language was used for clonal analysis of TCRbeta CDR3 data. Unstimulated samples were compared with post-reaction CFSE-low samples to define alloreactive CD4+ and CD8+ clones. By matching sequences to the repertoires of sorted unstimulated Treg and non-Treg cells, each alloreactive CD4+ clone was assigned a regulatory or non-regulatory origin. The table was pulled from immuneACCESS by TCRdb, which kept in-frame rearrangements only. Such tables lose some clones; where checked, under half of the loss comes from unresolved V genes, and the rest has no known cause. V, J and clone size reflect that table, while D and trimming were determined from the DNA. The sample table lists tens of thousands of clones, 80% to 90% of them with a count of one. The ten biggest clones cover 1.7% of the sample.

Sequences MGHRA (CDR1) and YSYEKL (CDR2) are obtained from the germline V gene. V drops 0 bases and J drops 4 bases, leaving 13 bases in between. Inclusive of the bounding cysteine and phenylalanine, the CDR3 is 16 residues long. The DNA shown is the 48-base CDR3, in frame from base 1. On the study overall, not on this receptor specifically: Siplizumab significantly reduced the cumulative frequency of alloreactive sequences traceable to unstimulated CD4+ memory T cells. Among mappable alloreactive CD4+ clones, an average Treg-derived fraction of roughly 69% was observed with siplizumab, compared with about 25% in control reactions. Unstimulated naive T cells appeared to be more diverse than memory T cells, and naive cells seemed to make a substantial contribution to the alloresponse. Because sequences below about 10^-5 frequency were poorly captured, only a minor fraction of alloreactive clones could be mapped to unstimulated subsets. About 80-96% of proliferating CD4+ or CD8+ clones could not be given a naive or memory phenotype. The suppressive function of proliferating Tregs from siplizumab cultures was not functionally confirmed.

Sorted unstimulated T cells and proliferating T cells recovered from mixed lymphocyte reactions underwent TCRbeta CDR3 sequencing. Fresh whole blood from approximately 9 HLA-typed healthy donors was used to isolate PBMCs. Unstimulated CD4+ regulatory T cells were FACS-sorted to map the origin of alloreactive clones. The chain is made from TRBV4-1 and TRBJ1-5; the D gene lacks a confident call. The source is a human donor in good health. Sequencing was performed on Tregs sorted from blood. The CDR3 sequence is CASSQDSIGRNQPQHF. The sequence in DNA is TGCGCCAGCAGCCAAGATAGTATAGGGCGGAATCAGCCCCAGCATTTT.